The rows below give T cell receptor beta chains drawn from one sample of a study of T cell responses to AZD1222 COVID-19 vaccine. This table comes from immunoSEQ multiplex PCR, and its TCRdb copy is limited to in-frame clones, with some not included. The table includes 100,000 or so clones, approximately 87% detected once. The sequencing here drew on peripheral blood, taken on day 0 of AZD1222 vaccination. The receptors here all came from an adult in good health. The CDR3 runs from the conserved cysteine through the conserved F or W. D genes are given only for firm matches. Clone size is not always given. Where it is, it says once, few, many or a class for expanded clones.

clone_size d_call j_call v_call cdr3_nt cdr3_aa
. . TRBJ2-5 TRBV5-4 TGTGCCAGCAGCTCAGGACTCATGGGGGAGACCCAGTACTTC CASSSGLMGETQYF
once . TRBJ1-2 TRBV21-1 TGTGCCAGCAGCAAAGATAAGCCAACGTCGGGTGGCTACACCTTC CASSKDKPTSGGYTF
. TRBD1 TRBJ2-2 TRBV25-1 TGTGCCAGCAGTGAGGACAGGGTGGAGACCGGGGAGCTGTTTTTT CASSEDRVETGELFF
few . TRBJ1-1 TRBV12-3/TRBV12-4 TGTGCCAGCGAGGGACAGAACACTGAAGCTTTCTTT CASEGQNTEAFF
. . TRBJ2-5 TRBV18 TGTGCCAGCTCTCGAAGTAACCAAGGAGGCCAGGAGACCCAGTACTTC CASSRSNQGGQETQYF
. . TRBJ1-1 TRBV7-3 TGTGCCAGCAGCTTAAGTCCCTCCCAAGGTGAAGCTTTCTTT CASSLSPSQGEAFF
. TRBD1 TRBJ2-2 TRBV27 TGTGCCAGCAGTTCCCAGACAGGGGCCGGGGAGCTGTTTTTT CASSSQTGAGELFF
. . TRBJ2-7 TRBV15 TGTGCCACCAGCCCCGGACTTGCAGGGGAGGGCTACGAGCAGTACTTC CATSPGLAGEGYEQYF
. . TRBJ2-1 TRBV19 TGTGCCAGTAGGGGGCTAGCAGGCAATGAGCAGTTCTTC CASRGLAGNEQFF
once . TRBJ1-2 TRBV4-1 TGCGCCAGCAGCCCCGCCCTCGGACAGAACTATGGCTACACCTTC CASSPALGQNYGYTF
. . TRBJ1-1 TRBV5-1 TGCGCCAGCAGCTTAGGGGGGTTCAGCACTGAAGCTTTCTTT CASSLGGFSTEAFF
. . TRBJ1-2 TRBV3-1/TRBV3-2 TGTGCCAGCAGCCAAGATCCAGTGAACTATGGCTACACCTTC CASSQDPVNYGYTF
once . TRBJ2-7 TRBV6-5 TGTGCCAGCAGTTACAGAGGGGTCTTTAGGGACGAGCAGTACTTC CASSYRGVFRDEQYF
. . TRBJ1-2 TRBV27 TGTGCCAGCAGTTTGGAAGGGCTTGGCGGCTACACCTTC CASSLEGLGGYTF
. . TRBJ1-5 TRBV2 TGTGCCAGCACCTCGGGACGAGGATCCCAGCATTTT CASTSGRGSQHF
. TRBD1 TRBJ2-7 TRBV5-1 TGCGCCAGCAGCCTTACGACAGGGGGTGGAAGCGAGCAGTACTTC CASSLTTGGGSEQYF
once TRBD2 TRBJ2-3 TRBV10-3 TGTGCCATCAGTGAGGGACTAGCGGGGGCAGATACGCAGTATTTT CAISEGLAGADTQYF
. . TRBJ2-1 TRBV12-1 TGTGCCAGCAGCCCAAATACAGGATCTAGCTCCTACAATGAGCAGTTCTTC CASSPNTGSSSYNEQFF
. . TRBJ1-2 TRBV19 TGTGCCAGCACAGCTAACTATGGCTACACCTTC CASTANYGYTF
few TRBD1 TRBJ1-2 TRBV5-1 TGCGCCAGCAGCTTCTCCGGGACAGGGATTAGGCAGCGCGGCTACACCTTC CASSFSGTGIRQRGYTF
. TRBD1 TRBJ1-6 TRBV19 TGTGCCAGTAGTATCGGGGACAGGGGCATTTCACCCCTCCACTTT CASSIGDRGISPLHF
. TRBD1 TRBJ1-3 TRBV2 TGTGCCAGCAGTGGGGACAGGGGCTCTGGAAACACCATATATTTT CASSGDRGSGNTIYF
. . TRBJ1-4 TRBV19 TGTGCCAGTACTCCCTCAGGGGCGGGAGAAAAACTGTTTTTT CASTPSGAGEKLFF
. TRBD2 TRBJ2-7 TRBV3-1/TRBV3-2 TGTGCCAGCAGCCTATTAGCGGGGACCTACGAGCAGTACTTC CASSLLAGTYEQYF
. . TRBJ2-7 TRBV27 TGTGCCAGCAGTTTAGGGCGTGCATACGAGCAGTACTTC CASSLGRAYEQYF
few . TRBJ1-1 TRBV5-8 TGTGCCAGCAGCTTTAACCCGAACACTGAAGCTTTCTTT CASSFNPNTEAFF
. TRBD1 TRBJ1-1 TRBV7-8 TGTGCCAGCAGCTTAGGGGTACAGGGGGGAACTGAAGCTTTCTTT CASSLGVQGGTEAFF
. TRBD2 TRBJ2-7 TRBV5-1 TGCGCCAGCAGCTGGGATTCGAGCGGGAGGAGCTCCTACGAGCAGTACTTC CASSWDSSGRSSYEQYF
once . TRBJ1-1 TRBV20-1 TGCAGTGCTGCTCCGGGACTGATAGCTTTCTTT CSAAPGLIAFF
. . TRBJ1-1 TRBV28 TGTGCCAGCAGTTTCCCCGACAGGCCGAACGCTGAAGCTTTCTTT CASSFPDRPNAEAFF
. . TRBJ2-7 TRBV18 TGTGCCAGCTCACCAGCGGGACAACTCGACCACGAGCAGTACTTC CASSPAGQLDHEQYF
. . TRBJ1-4 TRBV7-9 TGTGCCAGCAGCCAAACCTTTTTAGGAAAACTGTTTTTT CASSQTFLGKLFF
. TRBD2 TRBJ2-1 TRBV11-2 TGTGCCAGCAGTCAGAGCGGGAGCTCCTACAATGAGCAGTTCTTC CASSQSGSSYNEQFF
few . TRBJ1-2 TRBV9 TGTGCCAGCAGCTCCGGGCCGGTGACAGACAACTATGGCTACACCTTC CASSSGPVTDNYGYTF
few TRBD1 TRBJ2-2 TRBV6-5 TGTGCCAGCAGTTATGGGCAGGGGGCGAATCGGGAGCTGTTTTTT CASSYGQGANRELFF
. . TRBJ1-5 TRBV4-1 TGCGCCAGCAGCCAGGGGGACGGTCCCCAGCATTTT CASSQGDGPQHF
. . TRBJ1-6 TRBV19 TGTGCCAGTAGACGTAATTTAAGGAACTATAATTCACCCCTCCACTTT CASRRNLRNYNSPLHF
once TRBD1 TRBJ1-2 TRBV28 TGTGCCAGCAGTTCACCTATCAGGGGGAATTATGGCTACACCTTC CASSSPIRGNYGYTF
few TRBD2 TRBJ2-7 TRBV9 TGTGCCAGCAGCTGGGATAGCGGGGCAAGCTCCTACGAGCAGTACTTC CASSWDSGASSYEQYF
. . TRBJ1-1 TRBV7-3 TGTGCCAGCAGCCCGTCAGGGTCGGGGAACACTGAAGCTTTCTTT CASSPSGSGNTEAFF
once . TRBJ1-2 TRBV5-1 TGCGCCAGCAGCTTGGGTGGGGGACGGCCGTCCCCCTTTTTC CASSLGGGRPSPFF
. . TRBJ1-3 TRBV18 TGTGCCAGCTCACCGATGGAAGAGGGAACCTCTGGAAACACCATATATTTT CASSPMEEGTSGNTIYF
. . TRBJ1-3 TRBV6-2/TRBV6-3 TGTGCCAGCAGTTACCGAGGACCGACGGCCGGAAACACCATATATTTT CASSYRGPTAGNTIYF
. TRBD1 TRBJ2-7 TRBV4-2 TGTGCCAGCAGCCAACCAGGATATGGGGCAGGGGGACATCAAGAGCAGTACTTC CASSQPGYGAGGHQEQYF
. . TRBJ2-7 TRBV30 TGTGCCTGGAGTAGGGGATTAGCCTACGAGCAGTACTTC CAWSRGLAYEQYF